These 15 T cell receptor beta chains came from one sample sequenced in a study of CD4+ T cells in melanoma. The repertoire was sequenced with immunoSEQ multiplex PCR; TCRdb's copy has only in-frame clones and lacks some. The sample holds 110,000 to 150,000 clones, approximately 91% seen once. The receptors come from a human donor with melanoma.

The chain recombines TRBV27 with TRBJ2-3; D unresolved. Germline values: CDR1 MNHEY, CDR2 SMNVEV (reference sequence). The CDR3 spans 13 residues. Trimming took off 5 bases at V and 2 bases at J, with 8 bases between the two ends. CDR3 in amino acids: CASSTWTTDTQYF. The CDR3 nucleotides read TGTGCCAGCAGTACCTGGACCACAGATACGCAGTATTTT.

J is TRBJ2-7 and V is TRBV5-1, with a tentative D call TRBD1 (6 bases). Per the germline V gene, CDR1 is SGHRS and CDR2 is YFSETQ. The CDR3 is 14 residues long. Trimming shortened V by 4 bases and J by 2 bases, and 13 bases separated the two germline ends. CDR3 bases: TGCGCCAGCAGCCCCGGCACAGGGCCCTACGAGCAGTACTTC. It encodes CASSPGTGPYEQYF.

As DNA, the CDR3 is TGTGCCAGCAGCCCAGGGGGGGGCCATGGCTATGGCTACACCTTC. It encodes CASSPGGGHGYGYTF. The chain employs TRBV7-9 and TRBJ1-2, with 7 bases that match TRBD1. Germline CDR1 SEHNR, CDR2 FQNEAQ (reference sequence). V trimming: 5 bases; J trimming: 4 bases; junction bases outside the gene matches: 10. The CDR3 extends over 15 amino acids.

The chain has TRBV2 and TRBJ1-5, with D unresolved. This CDR3 is built from 11 residues. Germline values: CDR1 SNHLY, CDR2 FYNNEI. The V gene lost 4 bases and the J gene lost 8 bases, with 6 bases spanning the gap. The CDR3 reads CASSVGEPQHF. The CDR3 DNA follows: TGTGCCAGCAGTGTTGGGGAGCCCCAGCATTTT.

This rearrangement joins TRBV5-6 to TRBJ1-6; 7 bases are shared with TRBD1. The V and J ends lost 1 base and 9 bases, in that order; junction bases with no gene match: 7. The V gene's germline CDR1 is SGHDT and CDR2 YYEEEE. CDR3 size: 15 residues. This chain's CDR3 is CASSLRTGMGSPLHF. For the CDR3, the DNA is TGTGCCAGCAGCTTGCGGACAGGAATGGGTTCACCCCTCCACTTT.

The chain employs TRBV4-1 and TRBJ1-2; D is unresolved. Trimming stripped 1 base from V and 0 bases from J, with 18 bases between. The length of the CDR3 is 18 residues. Germline V gene data show CDR1 as MGHRA and CDR2 as YSYEKL. The CDR3 protein is CASSQATAGPLANYGYTF. The CDR3, as DNA: TGCGCCAGCAGCCAAGCCACCGCTGGTCCGCTCGCTAACTATGGCTACACCTTC.

This clone was picked up one time. The chain links TRBV4-1 to TRBJ1-5; D is possibly TRBD1 (6 bases). Trimming cost V 0 bases and J 7 bases, with 16 bases left between them. The CDR3 extends over 16 amino acids. CDR1 and CDR2 from the germline V gene are MGHRA and YSYEKL. CDR3 sequence: CASSQDLPGARQPQHF. The DNA of the CDR3 is TGCGCCAGCAGCCAAGATCTTCCGGGGGCCAGGCAGCCCCAGCATTTT.

The CDR3 reads CAWNARTGNTEAFF. The CDR3 DNA reads as TGTGCCTGGAATGCCCGGACAGGGAACACTGAAGCTTTCTTT. V usage is TRBV30 and J usage is TRBJ1-1, with 7 bases identical to TRBD1. CDR3 length: 14 amino acids. Germline-derived CDR1 and CDR2 are GTSNPN and SVGIG (reference sequence). V lost 4 bases, J lost 1 base, and 6 bases stayed unmatched.

CDR3 sequence: CASSLGGYYEQYF. In DNA form, the CDR3 reads TGTGCCAGCAGCTTAGGGGGATACTACGAGCAGTACTTC. The chain carries TRBV7-2 and TRBJ2-7; D remains unclear. V gave up 1 base and J gave up 3 bases, with 7 bases separating them. CDR3 length: 13 amino acids. Per germline, CDR1 SGHTA and CDR2 FQGNSA.

V usage is TRBV4-2 and J usage is TRBJ2-1, with D unresolved. The length of the CDR3 is 14 residues. Germline CDR1 is LGHNA and CDR2 is YNFKEQ. The V end lost 1 base, the J end lost 9 bases, and 13 bases lay between the germline ends. CDR3 residues: CASSQGAAVTEQFF. CDR3 bases: TGTGCCAGCAGCCAAGGCGCTGCGGTAACTGAGCAGTTCTTC.

The J gene is TRBJ2-1, the V gene TRBV5-6, with 7 nucleotides matching TRBD2. The CDR3 totals 15 residues. Unmatched junction bases numbered 10, after V lost 5 bases and J lost 5 bases. In germline, CDR1 is SGHDT, CDR2 YYEEEE. The CDR3 loop reads CASSSSPGGNNEQFF. The DNA of the CDR3 is TGTGCCAGCAGTTCGTCCCCGGGGGGAAACAATGAGCAGTTCTTC.

The rearrangement joins TRBV5-1 to TRBJ1-2, with TRBD1 matching over 8 bases. Germline CDR1 is SGHRS and CDR2 is YFSETQ. The CDR3 contains 15 residues. J lost 7 bases, V lost 4 bases, and 12 bases had no gene match. CDR3 in amino acids: CASSGWTGKGSGYTF. In DNA, the CDR3 is TGCGCCAGCAGCGGTTGGACAGGGAAGGGATCTGGCTACACCTTC.

V gene TRBV10-3 combines with J gene TRBJ2-3; either TRBD1 or TRBD2 may fit D (6 bases each). The length of the CDR3 is 13 residues. In germline, CDR1 is ENHRY, CDR2 SYGVKD. With 6 bases removed from V and 6 bases from J, the gap between germline ends came to 13 bases. The CDR3 is CAIREGGGDTQYF. The CDR3, as DNA: TGTGCCATCAGGGAGGGTGGGGGCGATACGCAGTATTTT.

The rearrangement links TRBV29-1 to TRBJ1-1, with D hard to call. The ends were cut back, 6 bases at V and 0 bases at J, with 20 bases in the middle. Per the germline V gene, CDR1 is SQVTM and CDR2 is ANQGSEA. The CDR3 is 16 amino acids. The CDR3 sequence: CSVVARSAVVNTEAFF. The DNA for the CDR3 is TGCAGCGTCGTCGCCCGGTCCGCCGTTGTGAACACTGAAGCTTTCTTT.

The gene calls are TRBV15 and TRBJ2-6; D is perhaps TRBD1 (5 bases). V dropped 5 bases and J dropped 2 bases, with 16 bases sitting between them. The CDR3 is made up of 17 amino acids. The germline V gene encodes CDR1 LNHNV and CDR2 YYDKDF (reference sequence). The CDR3, as DNA: TGTGCCACCAGCCCTGGACATTCTTCTCCTGGGGCCAACGTCCTGACTTTC. Translation: CATSPGHSSPGANVLTF.